The 10 T cell receptor beta chains below come from one sample, sequenced in a study of cytomegalovirus exposure and HLA in healthy donors. PCR primers comprised 60 Vbeta and 13 Jbeta primers. The repertoire was sequenced with immunoSEQ multiplex PCR; TCRdb's copy has only in-frame clones and lacks some. The table has about 100,000 clones, about four fifths seen once. The sample was PBMCs. These receptors originate from a female donor in good health and CMV-seropositive.

The V call is TRBV7-6, the J call TRBJ2-5, with 8 bases fitting TRBD1. Germline V CDR1 and CDR2: SGHVS, FNYEAQ. The CDR3 runs to 14 residues. V trimming: 6 bases; J trimming: 2 bases; junction bases outside the gene matches: 5. The CDR3 DNA is TGTGCCAGCAGTTCCGGGACAGGACAAGAGACCCAGTACTTC. The encoded protein is CASSSGTGQETQYF.

The gene calls are TRBV6-5 and TRBJ2-5, with a possible D match to TRBD1 (6 bases). V was pared by 9 bases and J by 4 bases, with 9 bases between. This CDR3 is 11 amino acids long. In germline, CDR1 is MNHEY, CDR2 SVGAGI. CDR3 loop: CASKQGETQYF. The CDR3 nucleotides read TGTGCCAGTAAACAGGGAGAGACCCAGTACTTC.

J is TRBJ2-5 and V is TRBV7-9; TRBD2 agrees at 13 bases. The CDR3 runs to 16 residues. Germline V gives CDR1 SEHNR, CDR2 FQNEAQ (reference sequence). V lost 5 bases to trimming and J lost 5 bases; unmatched junction nucleotides: 8. This chain's CDR3 is CASSLTSGGAWETQYF. CDR3 nucleotides: TGTGCCAGCAGCCTTACTAGCGGGGGGGCCTGGGAGACCCAGTACTTC.

Note on this clone: The germline gene is not matched at one end of the junction; a read error may be the cause. The V call is TRBV27, the J call TRBJ2-6, with a possible D match to TRBD1 (5 bases). The CDR3 has 15 residues. CDR1 and CDR2 (germline): MNHEY, SMNVEV (reference sequence). The CDR3 nucleotides read TGTGCCAGCAGTCGACAGTTTTCTGGGGCCAACGGCCTGACTTTC. Translated, it gives CASSRQFSGANGLTF. Complete variable domain (other parts from reference TRBV27 and TRBJ2-6): EAQVTQNPRYLITVTGKKLTVTCSQNMNHEYMSWYRQDPGLGLRQIYYSMNVEVTDKGDVPEGYKVSRKEKRNFPLILESPSPNQTSLYFCASSRQFSGANGLTFGAGSRLTVL.

This chain uses TRBV7-2 with TRBJ2-3; the D is unclear. From germline, CDR1 is SGHTA and CDR2 FQGNSA. The CDR3 extends over 11 amino acids. CDR3 nucleotides: TGTGCGGCTGCCTTCACAGATACGCAGTATTTT. Residues: CAAAFTDTQYF.

This chain uses TRBV6-6 with TRBJ1-1; no clear D. The V gene's germline CDR1 is MNHNY and CDR2 SVGAGI (reference sequence). V was pared by 1 base and J by 1 base, with 7 bases between. The CDR3 runs 14 residues. The CDR3, as DNA: TGTGCCAGCAGTTACTTCGGGGAGAACACTGAAGCTTTCTTT. Translated: CASSYFGENTEAFF.

The gene calls are TRBV10-3 and TRBJ2-7; TRBD1 matches 9 bases. The CDR3 extends over 16 amino acids. Germline CDR1 reads ENHRY; CDR2 reads SYGVKD. V dropped 4 bases and J dropped 4; count of bases not matched to a gene: 11. In nucleotides, the CDR3 is TGTGCCATCAGTGCAACACTACAGGGGGCCGTATACGAGCAGTACTTC. Amino acid sequence: CAISATLQGAVYEQYF.

In the case of this clone: The junction and the germline gene differ at one end; a read error may be behind it. The gene calls are TRBV19 and TRBJ2-4, with 9 nucleotides matching TRBD2. CDR3 size: 14 residues. Germline lookup yields CDR1 LNHDA and CDR2 SQIVND (reference sequence). The CDR3 DNA follows: TGTGCCAGTAGTGCCCAGCCTAGCGGGAACAGTCAGTACTTC. Translation gives CASSAQPSGNSQYF.

For the CDR3, the DNA is TGTGCCAGCAGGCCCCGGGACTTGCAGTACTATGGCTACACCTTC. Translating it yields CASRPRDLQYYGYTF. V and J are TRBV28 and TRBJ1-2; D possibly corresponds to TRBD1 (5 bases). Per the germline V gene, CDR1 is MDHEN and CDR2 is SYDVKM. Trimming shortened V by 6 bases and J by 3 bases, and 17 bases separated the two germline ends. This CDR3 spans 15 amino acids.

This clone has more than one count but fewer than ten. This chain joins TRBV30 and TRBJ2-7, with 10 bases matching TRBD2. The CDR3 consists of 14 residues. The ends lost 8 bases at V and 2 bases at J; junction bases unmatched: 9. Germline V gene lookup returns CDR1 GTSNPN and CDR2 SVGIG (reference sequence). The CDR3 DNA sequence: TGTGCCAGCTCTGCTAGCGGGAGAGCCTACGAGCAGTACTTC. Residues: CASSASGRAYEQYF.